The rows below give T cell receptor beta chains drawn from one sample of a study of OX40 agonist ivuxolimab in advanced cancers. Clones were read by immunoSEQ multiplex PCR, and TCRdb kept only the in-frame ones, dropping some. Of 60,000 to 80,000 clones listed, approximately 92% were seen once; the top ten hold 11%. This sample comprised CD4+ or CD8+ T cells sorted from blood, obtained in a trial of the OX40 agonist ivuxolimab. These receptors came from an adult with an advanced solid tumor such as melanoma, head and neck, liver or kidney cancer. Each CDR3 is given with its conserved first and last residue. D genes are given only for firm matches. Size is omitted from some rows. Given values are once, few, many or a class for expanded clones.

j_call,d_call,clone_size,v_call,cdr3_nt,cdr3_aa
TRBJ2-3,.,.,TRBV6-1,TGTGCCAGCAGGTGGGGACCCACTAGCACAGATACGCAGTATTTT,CASRWGPTSTDTQYF
TRBJ1-6,.,.,TRBV15,TGTGCCACCAGCAGGAGGGATCACTATAATTCACCCCTCCACTTT,CATSRRDHYNSPLHF
TRBJ1-5,.,.,TRBV18,TGTGCCAGCTCACTACAGCTAGATAGCAATCAGCCCCAGCATTTT,CASSLQLDSNQPQHF
TRBJ2-1,TRBD1,.,TRBV5-1,TGCGCCAGCAGCTCTGACAGGGGGGGAAACAATGAGCAGTTCTTC,CASSSDRGGNNEQFF
TRBJ2-7,TRBD2,.,TRBV5-1,TGCGCCAGCAGTTCCCCACTAGCGGGGTACGAGCAGTACTTC,CASSSPLAGYEQYF
TRBJ2-3,TRBD2,.,TRBV7-2,TGTGCCAGCAGCTACCCCCCGAGATCTAGCGGGGGACCAGATACGCAGTATTTT,CASSYPPRSSGGPDTQYF
TRBJ2-2,TRBD1,.,TRBV12-5,TGTGCTAGTGGTTTGTCATTTCTGGGACAGGGAGACACCGGGGAGCTGTTTTTT,CASGLSFLGQGDTGELFF
TRBJ1-4,TRBD1,.,TRBV6-5,TGTGCCAGCAGTGTCCAGGGGGGATATGAAAAACTGTTTTTT,CASSVQGGYEKLFF
TRBJ2-6,.,once,TRBV18,TGTGCCAGCTCACGATCGTCCCTCTCTGGGGCCAACGTCCTGACTTTC,CASSRSSLSGANVLTF
TRBJ2-7,.,once,TRBV2,TGTGCCAGCAGTGGAACCCCTAGTTCCTACGAGCAGTACTTC,CASSGTPSSYEQYF
TRBJ2-5,.,.,TRBV5-1,TGCGCCAGCAGCCCCCAACAGGGTCGGGGTCAAGAGACCCAGTACTTC,CASSPQQGRGQETQYF